The 9 T cell receptor beta chains presented below share a single source sample, sequenced in a study of T-cell memory formation after mild COVID-19. TCRdb reanalysed the 5' RACE reads using MiXCR and keeps one entry per CDR3 protein. The table lists hundreds of thousands of distinct CDR3 sequences, 15% to 20% of them singletons. Sequenced input: PBMCs or a T cell subset sorted from them (not recorded which). The receptors shown here come from a man between 18 and 35 years old who had mild COVID-19 (a few samples of this study predate the infection). Cell type and time point are not known.

The chain has TRBV20-1 and TRBJ2-4; D is tentatively TRBD1 or TRBD2 (7 bases each). The CDR3 runs 14 residues. V was pared by 6 bases and J by 3 bases, with 15 bases between. Germline V gene lookup returns CDR1 DFQATT and CDR2 SNEGSKA (reference sequence). Here the CDR3 reads CSARGGVSKNIQYF. The CDR3 region has the DNA TGCAGTGCCAGGGGGGGGGTTAGCAAAAACATTCAGTACTTC.

This clonotype has more than one count but fewer than ten. This sequence joins TRBV7-9 and TRBJ2-3; 8 bases are a match to TRBD2. V gave up 7 bases and J gave up 2 bases; unmatched junction bases: 5. The CDR3 loop spans 14 amino acids. Germline loops: CDR1 SEHNR, CDR2 FQNEAQ (reference sequence). DNA for the CDR3: TGTGCCAGCACGACTAGCGCAACCACAGATACGCAGTATTTT. As protein: CASTTSATTDTQYF.

The V call is TRBV7-7, the J call TRBJ2-7; the D gene is possibly TRBD2 (5 bases). The CDR3 has 14 residues. Germline values: CDR1 SSHAT, CDR2 FNYEAQ (reference sequence). The CDR3 DNA follows: TGTGCTAGCAGCCCGACGAGGGACTCCTACGAGCAGTACGTC. Translation: CASSPTRDSYEQYV.

The rearrangement links TRBV11-2 to TRBJ2-1, with D maybe TRBD2 (6 bases). The CDR3 runs to 15 residues. The V end was cut by 4 bases, the J end by 5 bases, with 15 bases between. Per the germline V gene, CDR1 is SGHAT and CDR2 is FQNNGV. The CDR3: CASSSEAGYNNEQFF. Here the CDR3 DNA reads TGTGCCAGCAGCTCCGAGGCGGGGTATAACAATGAGCAGTTCTTC.

A few counts support this clonotype. V is TRBV3-1 and J is TRBJ2-5; 11 bases agree with TRBD2. This CDR3 has 17 amino acids. Trimming cost V 1 base and J 5 bases; bases outside gene matches: 9. Germline V gives CDR1 LGHDT, CDR2 YNNKEL (reference sequence). DNA of the CDR3: TGTGCCAGCAGCCAAGCAGAGGTAGCGGGGGGGCTGGAGACCCAGTACTTC. Residues: CASSQAEVAGGLETQYF.

This clonotype showed up just a few times. The genes are TRBV6-2 or TRBV6-3 and TRBJ2-3, with 8 bases fitting TRBD2. The junction had 17 bases not matched to a gene; V was cut back by 6 bases and J by 3 bases. CDR3 length: 18 amino acids. Per germline, CDR1 MNHEY and CDR2 SVGEGT. CDR3 amino acids: CASRTSHHGGGSTDTQYF. The CDR3, as DNA: TGTGCCAGCAGGACCTCCCATCATGGCGGGGGGTCGACAGATACGCAGTATTTT.

Ten or more counts support this clonotype. The gene calls are TRBV9 and TRBJ2-5, with unresolved D. CDR3 size: 12 residues. V was clipped by 1 base and J by 3 bases, with 4 bases between them. The germline CDR1 and CDR2 sequences are SGDLS and YYNGEE. CDR3 sequence (DNA): TGTGCCAGCAGCGTAACCGAAGAGACCCAGTACTTC. Its translation: CASSVTEETQYF.

The table lists this clonotype with many counts. The rearrangement links TRBV20-1 to TRBJ1-5; no firm D call. Between the trimmed V and J ends, which lost 6 bases and 0 bases, there was a span of 6 bases. The CDR3 sequence is 12 residues long. CDR1 is DFQATT, CDR2 SNEGSKA, per germline (reference sequence). CDR3 sequence reads: CSASDSNQPQHF. The CDR3, as DNA: TGCAGTGCCTCAGATAGCAATCAGCCCCAGCATTTT.

This clonotype was seen at least ten times. This chain uses TRBV7-9 with TRBJ2-3, with 11 bases that match TRBD2. This CDR3 has 15 amino acids. With 6 bases clipped from V and 6 bases from J, the junction kept 8 bases outside the gene matches. The germline V gene encodes CDR1 SEHNR and CDR2 FQNEAQ (reference sequence). The chain's CDR3 is CASSLTSGGVDTQYF. The CDR3 DNA follows: TGTGCCAGCAGTCTTACTAGCGGGGGAGTTGATACGCAGTATTTT.